Listed here are 28 T cell receptor beta chains from one sample, sequenced in a study of T cell responses to AZD1222 COVID-19 vaccine. Sequencing was performed with immunoSEQ multiplex PCR; in TCRdb, only in-frame clones are kept and a portion is missing. The sample holds roughly 160,000 clones, about 89% seen once. Specimen: peripheral blood, collected on day 0 of AZD1222 vaccination. The receptors stem from an adult in good health.

The genes are TRBV6-5 and TRBJ1-1; D is possibly TRBD1 (5 bases). CDR3 length equals 15 residues. V lost 5 bases and J 1 base, leaving 14 bases between the germline ends. Germline values: CDR1 MNHEY, CDR2 SVGAGI. The CDR3 sequence: CASSPVRGSNTEAFF. The CDR3 region has the DNA TGTGCCAGCAGTCCCGTTAGGGGCTCGAACACTGAAGCTTTCTTT.

The V gene is TRBV5-4, the J gene TRBJ2-1; D is undetermined. V was trimmed by 1 base and J by 7 bases, leaving 12 bases between them. Germline V gene data show CDR1 as SGHNT and CDR2 as YYREEE (reference sequence). The CDR3 contains 14 residues. CDR3 in amino acids: CASSLTVGRNEQFF. The CDR3 DNA reads TGTGCCAGCAGCTTGACGGTCGGACGGAATGAGCAGTTCTTC. Drawing the rest from reference TRBV5-4 and TRBJ2-1, the complete variable domain is ETGVTQSPTHLIKTRGQQVTLRCSSQSGHNTVSWYQQALGQGPQFIFQYYREEENGRGNFPPRFSGLQFPNYSSELNVNALELDDSALYLCASSLTVGRNEQFFGPGTRLTVL.

CDR3 amino acids: CASSPDRVPQETQYF. CDR3 coding DNA: TGTGCCAGCAGCCCGGACAGGGTACCTCAAGAGACCCAGTACTTC. This rearrangement joins TRBV5-5 to TRBJ2-5, with TRBD1 identical over 8 bases. Germline CDR1 SGHKS, CDR2 YYEKEE (reference sequence). V was pared by 4 bases and J by 2 bases, with 7 bases of the junction left unmatched. This CDR3 is built from 15 residues.

The chain is built from TRBV6-2 or TRBV6-3 and TRBJ1-1; D ambiguous. The germline CDR1 and CDR2 sequences are MNHEY and SVGEGT. V lost 6 bases and J lost 5, with 22 bases in between. CDR3 length: 16 residues. This CDR3 is CASSPLVGTRGTEAFF. CDR3 coding DNA: TGTGCCAGCAGCCCTTTAGTCGGCACCCGAGGGACTGAAGCTTTCTTT.

The chain has TRBV5-1 and TRBJ1-6, with 7 bases fitting TRBD1. The CDR3 runs to 18 residues. CDR1 and CDR2 (germline): SGHRS, YFSETQ. J was trimmed by 9 bases and V by 1 base; bases with no gene match: 16. CDR3 coding DNA: TGCGCCAGCAGCTTGACCCGACAGGGTCAGGTGCTGGCTTCACCCCTCCACTTT. Translated, it gives CASSLTRQGQVLASPLHF.

This chain connects TRBV27 to TRBJ2-5; D is possibly TRBD1 (7 bases). V was clipped by 1 base and J by 1 base, with 10 bases between them. Germline assignment: CDR1 MNHEY and CDR2 SMNVEV (reference sequence). This CDR3 comprises 15 residues. CDR3 coding DNA: TGTGCCAGCAGTTTATGGGGGGACAGCCAAGAGACCCAGTACTTC. Amino acids: CASSLWGDSQETQYF.

The chain employs TRBV5-1 and TRBJ2-5; 9 bases fit TRBD1. CDR1 and CDR2 from the germline V gene are SGHRS and YFSETQ. The CDR3 is made up of 15 amino acids. The V and J ends lost 4 bases and 2 bases, in that order; junction bases with no gene match: 6. The DNA for the CDR3 is TGCGCCAGCAGCAATCATGACAGGGGGCAAGAGACCCAGTACTTC. Protein sequence: CASSNHDRGQETQYF.

CDR3 sequence reads: CASSLYSPLGTGEKLFF. CDR3 nucleotides: TGTGCCAGCAGTTTATATTCCCCGTTAGGAACCGGTGAAAAACTGTTTTTT. The J gene is TRBJ1-4, the V gene TRBV28; D call uncertain. The CDR3 contains 17 residues. V was clipped by 1 base and J by 7 bases, with 19 bases between them. The germline gives CDR1 MDHEN, CDR2 SYDVKM.

The CDR3 sequence: CAWIRQGRGNTIYF. In DNA form, the CDR3 reads TGTGCCTGGATTAGACAGGGGCGGGGAAACACCATATATTTT. This rearrangement joins TRBV30 to TRBJ1-3, with 8 bases that match TRBD1. This CDR3 is built from 14 residues. J gave up 4 bases and V 4 bases, and 6 bases lay outside the gene matches. The germline CDR1 and CDR2 sequences are GTSNPN and SVGIG (reference sequence).

This chain uses TRBV19 with TRBJ2-7; D possibly corresponds to TRBD2 (6 bases). CDR3 length equals 15 residues. V was pared by 3 bases and J by 2 bases, with 14 bases between. Germline V CDR1 and CDR2: LNHDA, SQIVND (reference sequence). CDR3: CASSIGTGDPYEQYF. Written as DNA, the CDR3 is TGTGCCAGTAGTATTGGGACGGGAGACCCCTACGAGCAGTACTTC. Combining the CDR3 with reference TRBV19 and TRBJ2-7 gives the whole variable domain DGGITQSPKYLFRKEGQNVTLSCEQNLNHDAMYWYRQDPGQGLRLIYYSQIVNDFQKGDIAEGYSVSREKKESFPLTVTSAQKNPTAFYLCASSIGTGDPYEQYFGPGTRLTVT.

The chain is built from TRBV7-2 and TRBJ1-1; D is ambiguous. Germline CDR1 reads SGHTA; CDR2 reads FQGNSA. Between the trimmed V and J ends, which lost 0 bases and 6 bases, there was a span of 8 bases. The length of the CDR3 is 13 residues. Here the CDR3 reads CASSLARGSEAFF. The CDR3 DNA sequence: TGTGCCAGCAGCTTAGCGCGAGGGTCTGAAGCTTTCTTT.

The genes are TRBV7-8 and TRBJ1-6, with TRBD1 matching over 7 bases. This CDR3 has 16 amino acids. Germline V gene data show CDR1 as SGHVS and CDR2 as FQNEAQ. The ends lost 5 bases at V and 0 bases at J; junction bases unmatched: 4. Here the CDR3 reads CASSRDRSSYNSPLHF. The CDR3 region has the DNA TGTGCCAGCAGCCGGGACAGAAGCTCCTATAATTCACCCCTCCACTTT.

The V call is TRBV5-4, the J call TRBJ2-3; 12 nucleotides match TRBD2. Trimming at V came to 4 bases and at J to 5 bases, leaving 5 bases not matched to a gene. Per germline, CDR1 SGHNT and CDR2 YYREEE (reference sequence). The length of the CDR3 is 15 residues. The CDR3 region is CASSRASGGGDTQYF. The CDR3 nucleotides are TGTGCCAGCAGCCGGGCTAGCGGGGGGGGAGATACGCAGTATTTT.

CDR3 DNA sequence: TGTGCCAGTAGTATGACAGGGACGCAGCCCCAGCATTTT. Translated: CASSMTGTQPQHF. The chain couples TRBV19 to TRBJ1-5; 7 nucleotides line up with TRBD1. The CDR3 length is 13 residues. Germline CDR1 and CDR2: LNHDA and SQIVND (reference sequence). Germline trimming cut 3 bases from V and 7 bases from J; bases unmatched to any gene: 3.

This clone was counted a single time. The chain couples TRBV28 to TRBJ2-5, with D maybe TRBD2 (6 bases). The germline V gene has CDR1 MDHEN and CDR2 SYDVKM. The CDR3 extends over 14 amino acids. V was cut by 3 bases and J by 1 base, with 9 bases left in between. CDR3 amino acids: CASSFPGSQETQYF. DNA for the CDR3: TGTGCCAGCAGTTTCCCCGGGAGCCAAGAGACCCAGTACTTC.

The gene calls are TRBV4-3 and TRBJ1-6, with 10 bases that match TRBD1. CDR1 is LGHNA and CDR2 is YSLEER in the germline V gene. The junction had 6 bases not matched to a gene; V was cut back by 0 bases and J by 10 bases. The CDR3 contains 16 residues. The CDR3 DNA reads TGCGCCAGCAGCCAAGAACCCGGGACAGGGGTATCACCCCTCCACTTT. Protein product: CASSQEPGTGVSPLHF.

This clone was seen once. This chain joins TRBV25-1 and TRBJ1-3; D possibly corresponds to TRBD1 (5 bases). The CDR3 sequence is 15 residues long. CDR1 and CDR2 from the germline V gene are MGHDK and SYGVNS. Trimming stripped 1 base from V and 0 bases from J, with 7 bases between. In DNA form, the CDR3 reads TGTGCCAGCAGTGAATGGGGCAGCTCTGGAAACACCATATATTTT. Its translation: CASSEWGSSGNTIYF.

This chain uses TRBV28 with TRBJ1-6; possible D gene TRBD1, 6 bases. Germline CDR1 is MDHEN and CDR2 is SYDVKM. V lost 3 bases and J lost 7, with 22 bases in between. The CDR3 spans 18 residues. The DNA of the CDR3 is TGTGCCAGCAGTTTCCCCCCGGCGGGGGCCGAATCCAATTCACCCCTCCACTTT. Amino acids: CASSFPPAGAESNSPLHF. Combining the CDR3 with reference TRBV28 and TRBJ1-6 gives the whole variable domain DVKVTQSSRYLVKRTGEKVFLECVQDMDHENMFWYRQDPGLGLRLIYFSYDVKMKEKGDIPEGYSVSREKKERFSLILESASTNQTSMYLCASSFPPAGAESNSPLHFGNGTRLTVT.

The V call is TRBV29-1, the J call TRBJ2-1; a possible D gene is TRBD2 (6 bases). Trimming took off 1 base at V and 8 bases at J, with 9 bases between the two ends. CDR1 is SQVTM and CDR2 is ANQGSEA in the germline V gene. There are 12 residues in the CDR3. Here the CDR3 reads CSVEATGDEQFF. The CDR3 DNA sequence: TGCAGCGTTGAAGCCACGGGGGATGAGCAGTTCTTC.

J is TRBJ1-3 and V is TRBV4-3; no reliable D call. Germline V gene lookup returns CDR1 LGHNA and CDR2 YSLEER. The CDR3 has 15 residues. V lost 0 bases to trimming and J lost 2 bases, with 8 bases between them. CDR3 sequence reads: CASSQESTAGNTIYF. The CDR3 region has the DNA TGCGCCAGCAGCCAAGAGTCAACAGCTGGAAACACCATATATTTT.

This clone was seen just once. This rearrangement joins TRBV7-2 to TRBJ1-3; tentative D call: TRBD1 (5 bases). Germline V gene data show CDR1 as SGHTA and CDR2 as FQGNSA. The V end was cut by 2 bases, the J end by 0 bases, with 8 bases between. CDR3 length: 15 amino acids. CDR3 loop: CASSLTGPSGNTIYF. In DNA form, the CDR3 reads TGTGCCAGCAGCTTAACGGGGCCCTCTGGAAACACCATATATTTT.

The chain links TRBV2 to TRBJ2-4; D may match TRBD1 or TRBD2 (5 bases each). Trimming left V 4 bases short and J 5 bases short, with 12 bases between. The CDR3 is made up of 14 amino acids. Per germline, CDR1 SNHLY and CDR2 FYNNEI. CDR3: CASSAPGRQNIQYF. CDR3 bases: TGTGCCAGCAGTGCCCCGGGACGACAAAACATTCAGTACTTC.

This chain connects TRBV19 to TRBJ2-7; TRBD1 matches 12 bases. The CDR3 runs 16 residues. V dropped 4 bases and J dropped 0; count of bases not matched to a gene: 4. Germline CDR1 reads LNHDA; CDR2 reads SQIVND (reference sequence). CDR3 sequence: CASSTGTGGASYEQYF. The CDR3 DNA is TGTGCCAGTAGTACGGGGACAGGGGGCGCCTCCTACGAGCAGTACTTC.

J is TRBJ2-5 and V is TRBV30; a possible D gene is TRBD2 (7 bases). CDR1 is GTSNPN, CDR2 SVGIG, per germline (reference sequence). The ends were cut back, 0 bases at V and 4 bases at J, with 15 bases in the middle. This CDR3 contains 15 residues. The CDR3 here is CAWSVGGQSLETQYF. CDR3 DNA: TGTGCCTGGAGTGTCGGGGGGCAGTCTTTAGAGACCCAGTACTTC. The variable domain in full, with the rest retrieved from reference TRBV30 and TRBJ2-5, is SQTIHQWPATLVQPVGSPLSLECTVEGTSNPNLYWYRQAAGRGLQLLFYSVGIGQISSEVPQNLSASRPQDRQFILSSKKLLLSDSGFYLCAWSVGGQSLETQYFGPGTRLLVL.

The chain joins TRBV9 to TRBJ1-6, with D tentatively TRBD1 (5 bases). This CDR3 comprises 17 residues. Per the germline V gene, CDR1 is SGDLS and CDR2 is YYNGEE. V lost 3 bases to trimming and J lost 1 base, with 14 bases between them. The CDR3 DNA reads as TGTGCCAGCAGCGAAGGGGCCGTGGGTTCCTATAATTCACCCCTCCACTTT. Encoded protein: CASSEGAVGSYNSPLHF.

This clone was seen a single time. This chain links TRBV9 with TRBJ2-7; 9 nucleotides agree with TRBD2. This CDR3 comprises 15 residues. After removal of 0 bases from V and 3 bases from J, the junction contained 4 bases not matched to a gene. Germline lookup yields CDR1 SGDLS and CDR2 YYNGEE. The CDR3 loop reads CASSVDGTSNYEQYF. CDR3 in DNA: TGTGCCAGCAGCGTAGACGGGACTAGCAACTACGAGCAGTACTTC.

This chain joins TRBV11-2 and TRBJ2-5, with D hard to call. This CDR3 spans 14 amino acids. Deletions cut 6 bases from V and 2 bases from J, with 13 bases between. Germline V lookup: CDR1 SGHAT, CDR2 FQNNGV. CDR3 nucleotides: TGTGCCAGCAGTCCCGTCAGGCTACAAGAGACCCAGTACTTC. This codes for CASSPVRLQETQYF.

The genes are TRBV9 and TRBJ2-2; TRBD1 matches at 7 bases. The CDR3 extends over 16 amino acids. Germline CDR1 SGDLS, CDR2 YYNGEE. The junction had 8 bases not matched to a gene; V was cut back by 3 bases and J by 3 bases. CDR3 in DNA: TGTGCCAGCAGCGCCAGGACAGGCCCTGACACCGGGGAGCTGTTTTTT. Translated, it gives CASSARTGPDTGELFF.